The entry below describes one T cell receptor (beta chain). This clone's antigen is unknown. No much larger clonotype is one base removed from it; base qualities were not supplied. The time point label of this sample denotes: about eleven months on ibrutinib. For TCR beta library preparation, about 2.2 micrograms of genomic DNA was extracted from cryopreserved PBMCs. Longitudinal blood samples from CLL patients on ibrutinib monotherapy underwent high-throughput TCR beta sequencing. The patients took part in an open-label, single-center phase 2 trial of ibrutinib monotherapy. The germline V gene yields MGHRA for CDR1 and YSYEKL for CDR2. V loses 1 base of germline sequence and J loses 2 bases, and the interval between the two ends is 13 bases. The CDR3 measures 16 amino acids from cysteine to phenylalanine. Only the CDR3 portion is preserved as DNA: 48 bases, with reading frame beginning at the first base.

The sample is drawn from a study of cytotoxic CD8 clonotypes in ibrutinib-treated CLL (dated by TCRdb to 2020 to 2023). A note on the overall study: The cohort had 11 relapsed/refractory and approximately 14 treatment-naive patients; some 17 were IGHV unmutated. Partial responses were observed in roughly 24 patients and complete responses in 2; after a median follow-up of around 68 months, remission was maintained in approximately 14 patients and progression was observed in around twelve. Samples at response were collected after a median of about 12 months of treatment, with a range of about 6 to 36 months. On average, each sample yielded 255,043 productive templates and about 95,000 productive rearrangements. Longitudinal samples were available for about 30% of the 86 trial participants. Cryopreserved peripheral blood mononuclear cells were collected before treatment, at response, and at either disease progression or sustained remission. Every sample from remission and from progressive disease was obtained while the patients were still on ibrutinib.

The goal of deep resolution MiSeq sequencing was a depth between 1 in 1 million and 1 in 200,000 T cells, and coverage averaged 10x per clonotype. The immunoSEQ hsTCRB Kit was used to generate the TCR beta libraries. The authors' pipeline ran thus. The data were analyzed with ImmunoSEQ Analyzer and ImmunoSEQ Data Assistant, and V, D and J gene assignments followed IMGT definitions. Clonality, which ranges from 0 to 1, was calculated as one minus the normalized Shannon entropy of productive rearrangement frequencies. Only overrepresented clonotypes making up at least 0.05% of the repertoire of each patient were included in the public clonotype analysis. Approximately 12 age-matched healthy donor repertoires from immuneACCESS were used as controls for clonality. TCRdb took over this immuneACCESS table, retaining in-frame rearrangements with V and J assigned. Such tables are incomplete; in checked studies, under half of the missing clones stem from an unresolved V gene, and the remainder is unexplained. D and trimming were read from the DNA, whereas the V and J calls and clone size are those reported in that table. This sample is represented by 60,000 or so clones; approximately 62% of them were singletons. Approximately 15% of the sample is held by the ten biggest clonotypes.

The full study reports these points: Baseline clonality exceeded that of age-matched healthy donors and correlated strongly with circulating CD8+ T-cell counts. Public clonotypes were rare and either contracted or stayed stable during treatment, and the rise in clonality at ibrutinib response reflected the expansion of private clonotypes. Lymph node repertoires were not examined, and the timing of sampling was not matched between patients in sustained remission and those whose disease progressed. Clonality increased at ibrutinib response, stayed stable in sustained remission, and fell back toward baseline at progression.

Recombination linked TRBV4-1 to TRBJ2-3; the D gene cannot be named for sure. This sample comprised PBMCs, obtained after 12 months of ibrutinib treatment. The origin of this receptor is a human donor with chronic lymphocytic leukemia. The nucleotide sequence reads as follows: TGCGCCAGCAGCCAAGTCAAGGGTGGAAACACAGATACGCAGTATTTT. This sequence encodes CASSQVKGGNTDTQYF.